This TCR beta chain was identified in a study of blood T cell repertoires in COVID-19. Study information: Sites across the United States, Italy and Spain contributed samples from acute and convalescent COVID-19.

The V gene's germline CDR1 is MNHNS and CDR2 SASEGT. Deletions cut 3 bases from V and 2 bases from J, with 8 bases between. This CDR3 contains 14 residues. This clone was seen just once. Per the original data handling: The assay estimated nucleated cells by amplifying reference gene primers. Assay: immunoSEQ multiplex PCR; the TCRdb copy retains only in-frame clones and omits some. From that table come the V and J calls and clone size; the DNA was used to work out D and trimming. The sample carries about 300,000 clones, around four fifths recorded once. The V gene is TRBV6-1, the J gene TRBJ2-1, with a weak D call TRBD2 (5 bases). Sequences were obtained from peripheral blood. The sequence derives from a woman aged 50 to 65 with acute or convalescent COVID-19. The CDR3 loop reads CASSEGAPYNEQFF. As DNA, the CDR3 is TGTGCCAGCAGTGAGGGAGCTCCCTACAATGAGCAGTTCTTC.